One sample yielded the 16 T cell receptor beta chains listed below, sequenced in a study of identical twins. TCRdb processed the 5' RACE reads anew with MiXCR; each CDR3 protein has one entry. The repertoire holds some 710,000 distinct CDR3 sequences, around 6% seen once, with 1.5% to 2% in the top ten. The specimen was naive T cells sorted from blood. Every receptor here comes from a man aged 18 to 30 in good health.

This clonotype was seen more than once but under ten times. This chain joins TRBV7-9 and TRBJ1-1; maybe TRBD1 (5 bases). V gave up 5 bases and J gave up 1 base, with 11 bases separating them. Germline V gene lookup returns CDR1 SEHNR and CDR2 FQNEAQ (reference sequence). The CDR3 is 14 amino acids. The CDR3 bases are TGTGCCAGCAGCCTTGGGACCCAGAACACTGAAGCTTTCTTT. Its translation: CASSLGTQNTEAFF.

This chain links TRBV21-1 with TRBJ2-1; TRBD2 reflects the table's D call only, with no check against the DNA. TRBV21-1 is a pseudogene. This CDR3 is built from 13 residues. In DNA form, the CDR3 reads TGTGCCAGCAGCAAAAGGGGAGGTAATGAGCAGTTCTTC. Its protein is CASSKRGGNEQFF.

This clonotype was detected ten times or more. The chain is built from TRBV24-1 and TRBJ2-7; no clear D gene. Trimming stripped 12 bases from V and 0 bases from J, with 14 bases between. The CDR3 has 13 amino acids. The V gene's germline CDR1 is KGHDR and CDR2 SFDVKD. This CDR3 is CAPLRTSSYEQYF. The CDR3 region has the DNA TGTGCCCCCTTACGGACCAGCTCCTACGAGCAGTACTTC.

In this sample, this clonotype turned up many times. The V call is TRBV7-8, the J call TRBJ2-1; D possibly uses TRBD1 or TRBD2 (5 bases each). The CDR3 is 13 residues long. CDR1 and CDR2 (germline): SGHVS, FQNEAQ. V lost 5 bases, J lost 8 bases, and 13 bases lay in between. The CDR3 loop is CASSAGTMDEQFF. CDR3 in DNA: TGTGCCAGCAGCGCAGGGACGATGGATGAGCAGTTCTTC.

This clonotype was seen many times. This rearrangement joins TRBV18 to TRBJ2-7; 9 bases line up with TRBD1. The CDR3 runs 14 residues. Germline V gene sequence: CDR1 KGHSH, CDR2 LQKENI. CDR3 amino acids: CASSPGQGSYEQYV. In DNA form, the CDR3 reads TGCGCCAGCAGCCCAGGACAGGGGTCCTACGAGCAGTACGTC.

This clonotype was observed a handful of times. This rearrangement joins TRBV10-3 to TRBJ2-7, with D possibly matching TRBD2 (6 bases). Germline V gene data show CDR1 as ENHRY and CDR2 as SYGVKD. This CDR3 comprises 12 residues. Trimming took off 4 bases at V and 5 bases at J, with 9 bases between the two ends. The CDR3 spells CAISAEGDEQYV. DNA for the CDR3: TGTGCCATCAGTGCGGAGGGAGACGAGCAGTACGTC.

V gene TRBV6-2 or TRBV6-3 combines with J gene TRBJ1-2, with TRBD1 as a possible D gene (6 bases). This CDR3 has 15 residues. The V end was cut by 3 bases, the J end by 2 bases, with 13 bases between. Looked up from germline, CDR1 is MNHEY and CDR2 is SVGEGT. The CDR3 DNA reads as TGTGCCAGCAGTTATCACGAGGACAGAAACTATGGCTACACCTTC. Amino acid sequence: CASSYHEDRNYGYTF.

This chain uses TRBV6-2 or TRBV6-3 with TRBJ2-7; 10 positions agree with TRBD2. The CDR3 sequence is 16 residues long. Germline V gives CDR1 MNHEY, CDR2 SVGEGT. With V trimmed by 2 bases and J by 6 bases, 10 bases remained unmatched. The CDR3 region is CASSYHSGRRESEQYF. Here the CDR3 DNA reads TGTGCCAGCAGTTACCATAGCGGGAGGCGTGAGAGCGAGCAGTACTTC.

In its sample, this clonotype was seen a few times. The chain is built from TRBV11-2 and TRBJ2-2; D is unresolved. Trimming stripped 1 base from V and 4 bases from J, with 16 bases between. There are 17 residues in the CDR3. Germline-derived CDR1 and CDR2 are SGHAT and FQNNGV. In nucleotides, the CDR3 is TGTGCCAGCAGCTTAGGGATTGCAGAGGCGAGCACCGGGGAGCTGTTTTTT. Translated: CASSLGIAEASTGELFF.

This clonotype has a handful of counts. The chain has TRBV6-1 and TRBJ1-2, with D hard to call. Germline V gene data show CDR1 as MNHNS and CDR2 as SASEGT. CDR3 length: 13 residues. The germline V and J ends were trimmed by 7 bases and 5 bases, with 14 bases remaining between them. In DNA, the CDR3 is TGTGCCAGCAAAAACGTCGGGTCTTATGGCTACACCTTC. Its translation: CASKNVGSYGYTF.

Ten or more counts support this clonotype. The CDR3 coding sequence is TGTGCCAGCAGATCTCTGAACACCGGGGAGCTGTTTTTT. It is translated as CASRSLNTGELFF. The chain is built from TRBV7-2 and TRBJ2-2; D remains unclear. In germline, CDR1 is SGHTA, CDR2 FQGNSA. The CDR3 consists of 13 residues. Trimming removed 6 bases at V and 1 base at J, with 6 bases between.

This clonotype was detected ten times or more. The V gene is TRBV28, the J gene TRBJ2-7, with 13 bases that match TRBD2. With 4 bases clipped from V and 2 bases from J, the junction kept 2 bases outside the gene matches. The CDR3 length is 15 residues. Germline V gene lookup returns CDR1 MDHEN and CDR2 SYDVKM. The DNA of the CDR3 is TGTGCCAGCAGTTCGACTAGCGGGAGGACCTACGAGCAGTACTTC. Its translation is CASSSTSGRTYEQYF.

The rearrangement joins TRBV2 to TRBJ2-5; D is unclear. CDR3 length equals 13 residues. Germline V gene data show CDR1 as SNHLY and CDR2 as FYNNEI. The V end lost 1 base, the J end lost 1 base, and 4 bases lay between the germline ends. The CDR3 loop is CASSEGFQETQYF. The CDR3 coding sequence is TGTGCCAGCAGTGAAGGGTTCCAAGAGACCCAGTACTTC.

This clonotype was found a few times. The chain has TRBV4-1 and TRBJ2-7; 13 positions agree with TRBD2. J lost 7 bases, V lost 4 bases, and 7 bases had no gene match. The CDR3 spans 15 residues. Germline CDR1 reads MGHRA; CDR2 reads YSYEKL. DNA of the CDR3: TGCGCCAGCAGCCCGGGACTAGCGGGAACGGGTGAGCAGTACGTC. Translating gives CASSPGLAGTGEQYV.

V gene TRBV7-6 combines with J gene TRBJ2-3; no reliable D call. Deletions cut 8 bases from V and 6 bases from J, with 21 bases between. CDR3 length: 15 amino acids. Germline V gene sequence: CDR1 SGHVS, CDR2 FNYEAQ. The CDR3 spells CASGKTPGSADTQYF. The CDR3 nucleotides read TGTGCCAGCGGCAAGACCCCTGGGTCGGCGGATACGCAGTATTTT.

Ten or more counts support this clonotype. At one of its ends the junction is not consistent with the germline gene, which may arise from a read error. The chain has TRBV29-1 and TRBJ2-5, with 8 bases that match TRBD1. Germline assignment: CDR1 SQVTM and CDR2 ANQGSEA. The CDR3 runs 13 residues. For the CDR3, the DNA is TGCAGCGTGGAAGGACAGGGAGAAATGACCCAGTACTTC. This sequence encodes CSVEGQGEMTQYF.